The rows below give T cell receptor beta chains drawn from one sample of a study of CD8 T cells in Susac syndrome. TCRdb reprocessed the immunoSEQ multiplex PCR reads via MiXCR and lists one record per CDR3 protein. The sample lists tens of thousands of distinct CDR3 sequences; 85% to 95% were seen once. The specimen was CD8+ T cells from PBMCs. Receptor source: a human donor in good health. Each CDR3 is given with its conserved first and last residue. The D gene is left open where the match is weak. Size tells how often a clone was seen (once, few, many) or the class of an expanded clone, and some rows leave it out.

j_call d_call clone_size v_call cdr3_nt cdr3_aa
TRBJ2-1 NA NA TRBV7-9 TGTGCCAGCAGCTTAGTCTGGGGGAATGAGCAGTTCTTC CASSLVWGNEQFF
TRBJ2-5 NA NA TRBV12-3/TRBV12-4 TGTGCCAGCAGTTTCAATATCTTCGCCCGAGGCGGGGAGACCCAGTACTTC CASSFNIFARGGETQYF
TRBJ2-5 NA NA TRBV7-7 TGTGCTAGCAGCTTAGTGGCCGGGCCTTTGGAGACCCAGTACTTC CASSLVAGPLETQYF
TRBJ2-1 TRBD2 NA TRBV24-1 TGTGCCACCAGTGGGCGGGAGGCTAGGAATGAGCAGTTCTTC CATSGREARNEQFF
TRBJ1-1 NA few TRBV27 TGTGCCAGCAGTTTAACAGGGAACACTGAAGCTTTCTTT CASSLTGNTEAFF
TRBJ2-5 NA NA TRBV11-2 TGTGCCAGCAGTAGGGTGGACGGGGCGGCGGAGACCCAGTACTTC CASSRVDGAAETQYF
TRBJ1-2 NA NA TRBV20-1 TGCAGTGCTAGAGCGGAGGTAGCGGGACTCTATGGCTACACCTTC CSARAEVAGLYGYTF
TRBJ2-1 TRBD2 NA TRBV9 TGTGCCAGCAGCCCCCGAGGGACTAGCGGGACGCATGAGCAGTTCTTC CASSPRGTSGTHEQFF
TRBJ2-7 NA NA TRBV12-3/TRBV12-4 TGTGCCAGCAGTCCTCCCCGGGACCTAAGCTACGAGCAGTACTTC CASSPPRDLSYEQYF
TRBJ1-2 NA NA TRBV7-9 TGTGCCAGCAGCGAGGACATCTATGGCTACACCTTC CASSEDIYGYTF
TRBJ1-5 NA NA TRBV4-1 TGCGCCAGCAGCCTTAGGGAGGGAAGCAATCAGCCCCAGCATTTT CASSLREGSNQPQHF
TRBJ2-5 NA NA TRBV28 TGTGCCAGCAGTTTTTCCACCACGGGCGGAGAGACCCAGTACTTC CASSFSTTGGETQYF
TRBJ2-3 NA NA TRBV5-1 TGCGCCAGCAGCTTGAGTATTGGACAGCGCACAGATACGCAGTATTTT CASSLSIGQRTDTQYF
TRBJ2-6 NA NA TRBV2 TGTGCCAGCGGACCACTTCCAGGGTTCGGGGCCAACGTCCTGACTTTC CASGPLPGFGANVLTF
TRBJ2-7 NA NA TRBV7-9 TGTGCCAGCAGCTGGTCGCCTTACGAGCAGTACTTC CASSWSPYEQYF
TRBJ2-5 NA once TRBV4-1 TGCGCCAGCAGCCAAGTGGTACATATTCAAGAGACCCAGTACTTC CASSQVVHIQETQYF
TRBJ1-1 NA NA TRBV9 TGTGCCAGCAGCAAACTTGGAGAGGCTGAAGCTTTCTTT CASSKLGEAEAFF
TRBJ1-1 NA NA TRBV7-9 TGTGCCGGAACCGCCGGGGGAACTGAAGCTTTCTTT CAGTAGGTEAFF
TRBJ2-3 NA NA TRBV7-9 TGTGCCGGAAGTAGGGAGAGCACAGATACGCAGTATTTT CAGSRESTDTQYF
TRBJ2-1 NA NA TRBV6-5 TGTGCCAGCAGTCCGCTTAGCGAGACGGGTGAGCAGTTCTTC CASSPLSETGEQFF
TRBJ2-1 NA NA TRBV29-1 TGCAGCGTTAATAAGAGGTACAATGAGCAGTTCTTC CSVNKRYNEQFF
TRBJ1-1 NA NA TRBV7-2 TGTGCCAGCAGCTTGGGCCGCGGTACTTTTGGTTTCTTT CASSLGRGTFGFF
TRBJ2-5 NA NA TRBV25-1 TGTGCCAGCAGTGAATTGAAAGGGGCCCAGCAAGAGACCCAGTACTTC CASSELKGAQQETQYF
TRBJ2-1 NA NA TRBV24-1 TGTGCCACCAGTGATACCTTTGACAGCTCCTACAATGAGCAGTTCTTC CATSDTFDSSYNEQFF
TRBJ2-5 TRBD1 NA TRBV18 TGTGCCAGCTCACCACAGGGACAGGGGACGACGGAGACCCAGTACTTC CASSPQGQGTTETQYF
TRBJ2-5 NA NA TRBV27 TGTGCCAGCAGTTCGGCAGGGTACCAAGAGACCCAGTACTTC CASSSAGYQETQYF
TRBJ2-1 NA NA TRBV4-1 TGCGCCAGCAGCCCTCGGGGCCTCTACAATGAGCAGTTCTTC CASSPRGLYNEQFF
TRBJ1-2 NA NA TRBV19 TGTGCCAGTAGTCCGGCAGGCCTAGCCTATGGCTACACCTTC CASSPAGLAYGYTF
TRBJ1-6 NA NA TRBV6-4 TGTGCCAGCAGTGCCGGGGGGCCGTATTCACCCCTCCACTTT CASSAGGPYSPLHF
TRBJ2-1 TRBD2 NA TRBV20-1 TGCAGTGCGCCCGGGACTAGCGTTTACAATGAGCAGTTCTTC CSAPGTSVYNEQFF
TRBJ2-1 NA NA TRBV28 TGTGCCAGCAGTTCACACAGGGTTAACTCCTACAATGAGCAGTTCTTC CASSSHRVNSYNEQFF
TRBJ2-4 NA NA TRBV9 TGTGCCAGCAGCGAAGAACAGGGTCTAGCCAAAAACATTCAGTACTTC CASSEEQGLAKNIQYF
TRBJ2-4 TRBD1 NA TRBV27 TGTGCCAGCAGTCTAGGGACAGGGGGCAAAAACATTCAGTACTTC CASSLGTGGKNIQYF
TRBJ2-1 NA once TRBV19 TGTGCCAGTAGTAACCGGGCCGAGGGCCGGGATGAGCAGTTCTTC CASSNRAEGRDEQFF
TRBJ2-2 TRBD1 NA TRBV14 TGTGCCAGCAGTGAAACAGGGGCCACCGGGGAGCTGTTTTTT CASSETGATGELFF
TRBJ2-3 NA NA TRBV12-3/TRBV12-4 TGTGCCAGCAAAGGCGACAGGTCCTACAGCACAGATACGCAGTATTTT CASKGDRSYSTDTQYF
TRBJ2-1 TRBD2 NA TRBV4-3 TGCGCCAGCAGCCTGATGACCGGGGCTACGCTAGCGGGGGGGCCCTACAATGAGCAGTTCTTC CASSLMTGATLAGGPYNEQFF
TRBJ1-1 NA NA TRBV7-8 TGTGCCAGCAGCTTAGCAACCGGTGGGGCCTCTGAAGCTTTCTTT CASSLATGGASEAFF
TRBJ1-2 NA NA TRBV12-3/TRBV12-4 TGTGCCAGCAGGTCTACCATTAGTGTTGGCTATGGCTACACCTTC CASRSTISVGYGYTF
TRBJ2-2 NA NA TRBV7-9 TGTGCCAGCAGCTTGGCCCCGCAGGAGCTGTTTTTT CASSLAPQELFF
TRBJ2-1 TRBD1 once TRBV4-1 TGCGCCAGCAGGCGGACAGGGTCCTACAATGAGCAGTTCTTC CASRRTGSYNEQFF
TRBJ2-5 NA NA TRBV2 TGTGCCAGCAGTGATATCGGGACCCAGTACTTC CASSDIGTQYF
TRBJ2-1 TRBD1 few TRBV7-6 TGTGCCAGCGGACAGGACTGGGCCGAGCAGTTCTTC CASGQDWAEQFF
TRBJ1-2 TRBD1 NA TRBV7-9 TGTGCCAGCAGCTTAGGGACAGGGGCGAACTATGGCTACACCTTC CASSLGTGANYGYTF
TRBJ2-2 NA NA TRBV12-3/TRBV12-4 TGTGCCAGCAGTTTACCGGGAGTGTCCGGGGAGCTGTTTTTT CASSLPGVSGELFF
TRBJ2-5 TRBD2 NA TRBV20-1 TGCAGTGCTAGATCCTATTGGACTAGCGGGGGCCAAGAGACCCAGTACTTC CSARSYWTSGGQETQYF
TRBJ2-1 NA NA TRBV20-1 TGCAGTGCAGAGGGACACCCGAGCTCCTACAATGAGCAGTTCTTC CSAEGHPSSYNEQFF
TRBJ1-2 TRBD1 NA TRBV29-1 TGCAGCGTCCATGGATCGGACAGGGGGCTTGGCTACACCTTC CSVHGSDRGLGYTF
TRBJ2-1 TRBD2 NA TRBV19 TGTGCCAGTAGCGAATACCCGGGAGGCTACAATGAGCAGTTCTTC CASSEYPGGYNEQFF
TRBJ1-2 NA once TRBV7-9 TGTGCCAGCAGCTCTCAGGGAGGACCTAACTATGGCTACACCTTC CASSSQGGPNYGYTF